The entry that follows covers one TCR beta chain sequence. The data derive from a study of blood T cell repertoires in COVID-19. Background on the study: The samples span acute and convalescent COVID-19 from the United States, Italy and Spain. In each case, the material was cDNA or gDNA derived from T cells, B-cell-depleted T cells, or PBMCs.

Per germline, CDR1 SGHTA and CDR2 FQGTGA. This CDR3 is built from 13 residues. V was cut by 5 bases and J by 2 bases, with 9 bases left in between. Per the authors' pipeline: Reference gene primer amplification gave estimated nucleated cell counts. Assay: immunoSEQ multiplex PCR; the TCRdb copy retains only in-frame clones and omits some. V and J calls and clone size are copied from that table; D and trimming were computed from the DNA. The sample shows over 250,000 clones, approximately 85% of them seen only once. The chain recombines TRBV7-3 with TRBJ1-2; D gene unclear. Sequencing used peripheral blood. The receptor was derived from a woman aged 70-85 years with acute or convalescent COVID-19. The CDR3 protein is CASSPTVNYGYTF. The CDR3 coding sequence is TGTGCCAGCAGCCCTACAGTAAACTATGGCTACACCTTC.